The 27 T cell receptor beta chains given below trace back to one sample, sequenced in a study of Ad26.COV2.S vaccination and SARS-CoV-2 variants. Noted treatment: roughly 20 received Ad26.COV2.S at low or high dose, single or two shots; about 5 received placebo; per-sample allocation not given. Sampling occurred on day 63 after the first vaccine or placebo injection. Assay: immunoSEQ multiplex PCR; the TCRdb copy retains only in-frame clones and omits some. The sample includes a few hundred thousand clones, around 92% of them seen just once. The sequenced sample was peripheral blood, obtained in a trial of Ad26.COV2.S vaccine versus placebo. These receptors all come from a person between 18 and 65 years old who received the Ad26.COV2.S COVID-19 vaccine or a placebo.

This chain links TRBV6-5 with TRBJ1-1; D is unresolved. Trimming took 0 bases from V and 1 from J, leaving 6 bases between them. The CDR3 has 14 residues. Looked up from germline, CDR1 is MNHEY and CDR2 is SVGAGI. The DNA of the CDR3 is TGTGCCAGCAGTTACTCGAAAGGGAACACTGAAGCTTTCTTT. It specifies CASSYSKGNTEAFF.

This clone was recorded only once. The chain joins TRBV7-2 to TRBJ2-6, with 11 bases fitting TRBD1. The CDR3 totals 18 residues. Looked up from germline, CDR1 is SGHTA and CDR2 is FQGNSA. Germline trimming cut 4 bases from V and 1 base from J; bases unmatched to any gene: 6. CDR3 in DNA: TGTGCCAGCAGCTCCCCGGGGACAGGGGGTTCTGGGGCCAACGTCCTGACTTTC. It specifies CASSSPGTGGSGANVLTF.

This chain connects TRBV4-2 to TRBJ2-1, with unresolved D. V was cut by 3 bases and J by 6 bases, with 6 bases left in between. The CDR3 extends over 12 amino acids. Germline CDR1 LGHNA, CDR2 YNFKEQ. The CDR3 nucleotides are TGTGCCAGCAGCCAGGACGCCAATGAGCAGTTCTTC. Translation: CASSQDANEQFF.

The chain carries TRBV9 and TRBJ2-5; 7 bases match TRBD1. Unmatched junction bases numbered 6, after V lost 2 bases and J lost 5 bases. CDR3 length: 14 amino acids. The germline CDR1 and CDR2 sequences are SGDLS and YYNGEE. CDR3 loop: CASSVSTGIETQYF. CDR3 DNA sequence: TGTGCCAGCAGCGTTTCGACAGGGATTGAGACCCAGTACTTC.

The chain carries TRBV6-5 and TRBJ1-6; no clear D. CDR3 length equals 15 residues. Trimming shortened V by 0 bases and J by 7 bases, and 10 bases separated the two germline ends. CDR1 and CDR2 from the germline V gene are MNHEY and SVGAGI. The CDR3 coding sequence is TGTGCCAGCAGTTACTCATTGGGGAGCAATTCACCCCTCCACTTT. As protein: CASSYSLGSNSPLHF.

In DNA form, the CDR3 reads TGCGCCAGCAGCTTGAGTGGGACAGGTAACACCGGGGAGCTGTTTTTT. Residues: CASSLSGTGNTGELFF. The V and J genes are TRBV5-1 and TRBJ2-2; 8 nucleotides agree with TRBD1. The V segment lost 1 base and the J segment 2 bases; nucleotides outside the gene matches: 4. The germline CDR1 and CDR2 sequences are SGHRS and YFSETQ. The CDR3 runs 16 residues.

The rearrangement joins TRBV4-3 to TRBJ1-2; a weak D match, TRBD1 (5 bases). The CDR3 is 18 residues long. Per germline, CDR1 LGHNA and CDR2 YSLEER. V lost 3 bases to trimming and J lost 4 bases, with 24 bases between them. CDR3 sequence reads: CASSHPKLADSRLYGYTF. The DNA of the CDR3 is TGCGCCAGCAGCCACCCCAAACTAGCCGACAGCAGACTCTATGGCTACACCTTC.

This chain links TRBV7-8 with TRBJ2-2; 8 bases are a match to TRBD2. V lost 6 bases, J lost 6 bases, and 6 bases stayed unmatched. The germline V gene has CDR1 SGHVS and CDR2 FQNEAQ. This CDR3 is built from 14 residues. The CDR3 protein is CASRFGLAPGELFF. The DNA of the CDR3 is TGTGCCAGCAGATTTGGACTAGCCCCCGGGGAGCTGTTTTTT.

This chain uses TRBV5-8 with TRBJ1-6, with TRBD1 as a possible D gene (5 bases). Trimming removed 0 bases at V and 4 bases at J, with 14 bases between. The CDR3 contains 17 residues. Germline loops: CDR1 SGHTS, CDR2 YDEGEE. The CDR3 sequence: CASSLVGPRGYNSPLHF. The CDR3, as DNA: TGTGCCAGCAGCTTGGTGGGGCCGCGGGGATATAATTCACCCCTCCACTTT.

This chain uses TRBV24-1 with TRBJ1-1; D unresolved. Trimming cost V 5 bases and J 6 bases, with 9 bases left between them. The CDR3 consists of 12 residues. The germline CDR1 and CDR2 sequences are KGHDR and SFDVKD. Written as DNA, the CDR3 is TGTGCCACCAGTGTGAGTGGAGCTGAAGCTTTCTTT. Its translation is CATSVSGAEAFF.

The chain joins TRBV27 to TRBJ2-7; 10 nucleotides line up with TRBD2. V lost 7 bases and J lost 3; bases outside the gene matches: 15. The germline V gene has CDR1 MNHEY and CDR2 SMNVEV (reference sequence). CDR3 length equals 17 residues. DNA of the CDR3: TGTGCCAGCACCAAAGGTCCTAGCGGGGGATTTAGCTACGAGCAGTACTTC. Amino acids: CASTKGPSGGFSYEQYF.

Here the CDR3 DNA reads TGTGCCAGCAGCTCCGGCACTGAAGCTTTCTTT. This translates into CASSSGTEAFF. The V gene is TRBV11-3, the J gene TRBJ1-1; D unclear. The CDR3 sequence is 11 residues long. V was pared by 4 bases and J by 4 bases, with 4 bases between. From germline, CDR1 is SGHNT and CDR2 YENEEA.

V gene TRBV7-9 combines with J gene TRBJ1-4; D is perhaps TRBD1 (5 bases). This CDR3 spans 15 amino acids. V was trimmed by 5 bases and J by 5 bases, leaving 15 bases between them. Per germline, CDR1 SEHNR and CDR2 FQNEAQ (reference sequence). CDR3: CASSPNSNRNEKLFF. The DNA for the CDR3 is TGTGCCAGCAGCCCGAACTCCAACAGGAATGAAAAACTGTTTTTT.

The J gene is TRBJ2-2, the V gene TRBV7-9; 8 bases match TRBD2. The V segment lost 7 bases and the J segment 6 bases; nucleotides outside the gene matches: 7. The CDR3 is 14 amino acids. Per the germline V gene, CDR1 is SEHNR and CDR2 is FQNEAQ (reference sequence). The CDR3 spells CASTWTSFSGELFF. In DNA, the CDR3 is TGTGCCAGCACCTGGACTAGCTTCTCCGGGGAGCTGTTTTTT.

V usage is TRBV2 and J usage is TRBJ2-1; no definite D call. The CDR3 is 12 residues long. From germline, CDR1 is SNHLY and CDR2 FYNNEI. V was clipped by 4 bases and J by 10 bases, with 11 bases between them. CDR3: CASSVLDIEQFF. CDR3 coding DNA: TGTGCCAGCAGTGTATTAGACATCGAGCAGTTCTTC.

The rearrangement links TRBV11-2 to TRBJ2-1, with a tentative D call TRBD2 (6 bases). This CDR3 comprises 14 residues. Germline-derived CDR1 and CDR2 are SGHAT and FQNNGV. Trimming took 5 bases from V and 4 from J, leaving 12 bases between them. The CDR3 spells CASSVGAGYNEQFF. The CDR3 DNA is TGTGCCAGCAGCGTTGGGGCGGGATACAATGAGCAGTTCTTC.

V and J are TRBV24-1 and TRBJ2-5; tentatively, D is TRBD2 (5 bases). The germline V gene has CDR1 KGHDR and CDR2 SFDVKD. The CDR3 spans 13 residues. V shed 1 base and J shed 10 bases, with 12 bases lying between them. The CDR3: CATSDFYTGDQYF. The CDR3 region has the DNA TGTGCCACCAGTGATTTCTACACCGGGGACCAGTACTTC.

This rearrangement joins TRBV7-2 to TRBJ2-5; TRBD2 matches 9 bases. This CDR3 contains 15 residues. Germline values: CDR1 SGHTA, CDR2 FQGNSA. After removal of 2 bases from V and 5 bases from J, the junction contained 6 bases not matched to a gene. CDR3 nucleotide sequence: TGTGCCAGCAGCTTAACGTCTAGCGGGACGGAGACCCAGTACTTC. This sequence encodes CASSLTSSGTETQYF.

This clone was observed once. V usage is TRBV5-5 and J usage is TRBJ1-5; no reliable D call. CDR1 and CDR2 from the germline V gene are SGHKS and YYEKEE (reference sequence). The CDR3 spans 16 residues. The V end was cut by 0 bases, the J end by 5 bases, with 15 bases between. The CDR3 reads CASSLEGGSGHQPQHF. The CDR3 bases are TGTGCCAGCAGCTTGGAAGGAGGGTCGGGCCATCAGCCCCAGCATTTT.

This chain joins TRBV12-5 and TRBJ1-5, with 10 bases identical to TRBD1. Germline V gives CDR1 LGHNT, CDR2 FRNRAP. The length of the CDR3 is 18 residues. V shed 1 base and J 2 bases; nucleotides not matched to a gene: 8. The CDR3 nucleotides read TGTGCTAGTGGTTTGGAGGGGTTCGGGACAGGGGGCAATCAGCCCCAGCATTTT. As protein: CASGLEGFGTGGNQPQHF.

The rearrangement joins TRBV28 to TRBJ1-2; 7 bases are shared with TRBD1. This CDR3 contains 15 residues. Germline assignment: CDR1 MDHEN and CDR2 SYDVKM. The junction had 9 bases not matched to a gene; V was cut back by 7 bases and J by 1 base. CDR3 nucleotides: TGTGCCAGCATCCCTCGGGGACAGTATAACTATGGCTACACCTTC. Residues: CASIPRGQYNYGYTF.

DNA of the CDR3: TGTGCCAGCAGCTTGGCGGGACTAAGAAACCACAATGAGCAGTTCTTC. Its translation is CASSLAGLRNHNEQFF. The chain combines TRBV11-2 with TRBJ2-1, with 7 positions matching TRBD2. CDR3 length: 16 residues. The trim removed 3 bases at V and 5 bases at J, leaving 10 bases unmatched. CDR1 SGHAT and CDR2 FQNNGV come from the germline V gene. Together with reference TRBV11-2 and TRBJ2-1, the CDR3 gives the full variable domain: EAGVAQSPRYKIIEKRQSVAFWCNPISGHATLYWYQQILGQGPKLLIQFQNNGVVDDSQLPKDRFSAERLKGVDSTLKIQPAKLEDSAVYLCASSLAGLRNHNEQFFGPGTRLTVL.

The CDR3: CASSLGAGCTF. As DNA, the CDR3 is TGTGCCAGCAGTCTAGGGGCAGGGTGCACCTTC. This chain joins TRBV2 and TRBJ1-2; TRBD1 is a possible D gene (5 bases). Germline lookup yields CDR1 SNHLY and CDR2 FYNNEI. The CDR3 totals 11 residues. The V gene lost 5 bases and the J gene lost 13 bases, with 14 bases spanning the gap.

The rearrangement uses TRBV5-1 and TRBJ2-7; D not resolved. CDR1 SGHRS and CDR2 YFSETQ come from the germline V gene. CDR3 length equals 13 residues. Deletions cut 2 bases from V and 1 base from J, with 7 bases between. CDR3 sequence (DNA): TGCGCCAGCAGCTTCCAGATTTCCTACGAGCAGTACTTC. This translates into CASSFQISYEQYF.

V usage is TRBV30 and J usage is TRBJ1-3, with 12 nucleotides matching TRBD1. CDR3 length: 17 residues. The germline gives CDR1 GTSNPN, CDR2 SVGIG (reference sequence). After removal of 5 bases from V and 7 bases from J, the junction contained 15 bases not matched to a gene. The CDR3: CAWWDRGRKYLRNTIYF. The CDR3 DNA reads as TGTGCCTGGTGGGACAGGGGGCGCAAATACCTTCGGAACACCATATATTTT.

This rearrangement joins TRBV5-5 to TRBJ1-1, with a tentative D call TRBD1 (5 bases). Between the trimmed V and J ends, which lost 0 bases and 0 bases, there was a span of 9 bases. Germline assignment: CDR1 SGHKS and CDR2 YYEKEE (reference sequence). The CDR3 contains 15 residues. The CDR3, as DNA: TGTGCCAGCAGCTTGGTCTGGGGGTTGAACACTGAAGCTTTCTTT. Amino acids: CASSLVWGLNTEAFF. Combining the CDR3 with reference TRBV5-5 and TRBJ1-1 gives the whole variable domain DAGVTQSPTHLIKTRGQQVTLRCSPISGHKSVSWYQQVLGQGPQFIFQYYEKEERGRGNFPDRFSARQFPNYSSELNVNALLLGDSALYLCASSLVWGLNTEAFFGQGTRLTVV.

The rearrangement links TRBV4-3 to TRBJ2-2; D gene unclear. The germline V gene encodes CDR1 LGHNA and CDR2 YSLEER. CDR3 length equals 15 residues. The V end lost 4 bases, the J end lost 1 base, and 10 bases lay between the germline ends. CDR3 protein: CASSPDDLNTGELFF. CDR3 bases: TGCGCCAGCAGCCCGGACGATCTGAACACCGGGGAGCTGTTTTTT.